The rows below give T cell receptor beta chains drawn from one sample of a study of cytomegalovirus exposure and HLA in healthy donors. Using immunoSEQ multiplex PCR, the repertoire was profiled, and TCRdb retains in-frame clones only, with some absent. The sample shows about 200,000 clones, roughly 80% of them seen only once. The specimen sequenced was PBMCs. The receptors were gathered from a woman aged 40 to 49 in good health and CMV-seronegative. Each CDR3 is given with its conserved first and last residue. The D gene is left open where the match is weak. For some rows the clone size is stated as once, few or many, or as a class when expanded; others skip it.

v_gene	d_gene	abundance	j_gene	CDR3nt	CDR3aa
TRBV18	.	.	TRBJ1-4	TGTGCCAGCTCACGAGCTCCGGCAACTAATGAAAAACTGTTTTTT	CASSRAPATNEKLFF
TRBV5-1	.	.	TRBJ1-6	TGCGCCAGCAGTTCAGGGTCTTCACCCCTCCACTTT	CASSSGSSPLHF
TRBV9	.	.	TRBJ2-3	TGTGCCAGCAGCACCGACGGCAGGGATACGCAGTATTTT	CASSTDGRDTQYF
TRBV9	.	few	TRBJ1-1	TGTGCCAGCAGCGGGTCTCGAGGGACTGAAGCTTTCTTT	CASSGSRGTEAFF
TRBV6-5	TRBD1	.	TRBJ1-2	TGTGCCAGCAGTTCCTACAGGGGCGGGTATGGCTACACCTTC	CASSSYRGGYGYTF
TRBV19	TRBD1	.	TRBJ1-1	TGTGCCAGTAGTATAGTCGACGCGGGACAGGGTTTGGCTGAAGCTTTCTTT	CASSIVDAGQGLAEAFF
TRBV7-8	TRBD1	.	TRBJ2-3	TGTGCCAGCAGCCCAGGGGGCAGTCCATGGGCGGATACGCAGTATTTT	CASSPGGSPWADTQYF
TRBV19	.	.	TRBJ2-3	TGTGCCAGTACCCCGGGGGAGGCTAGCGTGGGTACGCAGTATTTT	CASTPGEASVGTQYF
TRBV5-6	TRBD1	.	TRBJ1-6	TGTGCCAGCAGTAAACAGGGGATGAACTCACCCCTCCACTTT	CASSKQGMNSPLHF
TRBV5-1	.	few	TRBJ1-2	TGCGCCAGCAGCCCAGCTAACTATGGCTACACCTTC	CASSPANYGYTF
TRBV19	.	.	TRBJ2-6	TGTGCCAGTAGTCTTAGGGGCTCTGGGGCCAACGTCCTGACTTTC	CASSLRGSGANVLTF
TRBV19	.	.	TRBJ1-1	TGTGCCAGTACCCCCATGGACAGCCGAACTGAAGCTTTCTTT	CASTPMDSRTEAFF
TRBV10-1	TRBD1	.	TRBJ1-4	TGCGCCAGCACCAAAATGGACAGGGGGCGAGAAAAACTGTTTTTT	CASTKMDRGREKLFF
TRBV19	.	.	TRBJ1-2	TGTGCCAGTAGTATTCGCAGTATGGCCTATGGCTACACCTTC	CASSIRSMAYGYTF
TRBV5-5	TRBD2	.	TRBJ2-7	TGTGCCAGCAGTCAATTAGCGGGCTCAACGTACGAGCAGTACTTC	CASSQLAGSTYEQYF
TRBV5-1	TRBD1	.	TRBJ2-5	TGCGCCAGCAGCTTCGGGACAGGGCCCCAAGAGACCCAGTACTTC	CASSFGTGPQETQYF
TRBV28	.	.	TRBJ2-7	TGTGCCAGCAGCCCAGTGGGGGGAAGCTACGAGCAGTACTTC	CASSPVGGSYEQYF
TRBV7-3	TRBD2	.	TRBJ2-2	TGTGCCAGCAGCCTACTAGCGGGAGTAACCGGGGAGCTGTTTTTT	CASSLLAGVTGELFF
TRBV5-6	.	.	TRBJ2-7	TGTGCCAGCAGCCGGGGAGGTGGGCCTCCCTACGAGCAGTACTTC	CASSRGGGPPYEQYF
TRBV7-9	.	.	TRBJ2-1	TGTGCCAGCAGCTTAGGGACAGTCCTGGGGAATGAGCAGTTCTTC	CASSLGTVLGNEQFF
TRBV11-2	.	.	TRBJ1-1	TGTGCCAGCAGCCAAGGGGTTTGGACTGAAGCTTTCTTT	CASSQGVWTEAFF
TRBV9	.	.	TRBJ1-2	TGTGCCAGCAGCGTCTCATCTTACTCGGGAGGGGACTATGGCTACACCTTC	CASSVSSYSGGDYGYTF
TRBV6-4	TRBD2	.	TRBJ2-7	TGTGCCAGCCGGCTGACTAGCGGGAACTCCTACGAGCAGTACTTC	CASRLTSGNSYEQYF
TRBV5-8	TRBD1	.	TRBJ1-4	TGTGCCAGCATTGACCAGGGGGCAGCTTGGACGGGTGAAAAACTGTTTTTT	CASIDQGAAWTGEKLFF
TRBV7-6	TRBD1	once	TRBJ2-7	TGTGCCAGCAGCTTAGAGACAGGGACAGGGGGCTACGAGCAGTACTTC	CASSLETGTGGYEQYF
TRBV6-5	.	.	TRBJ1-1	TGTGCCAGTCGTGCCGGCGGGACTGAAGCTTTCTTT	CASRAGGTEAFF
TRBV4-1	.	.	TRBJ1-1	TGCGCCAGCAGCCAAGAGGGGGGGCTCGGGACCATGAACACTGAAGCTTTCTTT	CASSQEGGLGTMNTEAFF
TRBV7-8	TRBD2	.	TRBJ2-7	TGTGCCAGCAGCTTTGCCGGGACTAGCCCCTGGCAGTACTTC	CASSFAGTSPWQYF
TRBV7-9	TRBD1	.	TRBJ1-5	TGTGCCAGCAGCCTGGCAGGGGGGTCACAGCCCCAGCATTTT	CASSLAGGSQPQHF
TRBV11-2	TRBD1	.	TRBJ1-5	TGTGCCAGCAGCTTACAGGGGGCCGATCAGCCCCAGCATTTT	CASSLQGADQPQHF
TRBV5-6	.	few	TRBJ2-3	TGTGCCAGCAGCCGGGGGGCGGGAATGGGAGATACGCAGTATTTT	CASSRGAGMGDTQYF
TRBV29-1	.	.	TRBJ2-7	TGCAGCGTTGAAGAATACAGGACCAGCTCCTACGAGCAGTACTTC	CSVEEYRTSSYEQYF
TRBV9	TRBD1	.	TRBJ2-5	TGTGCCAGCAGCCGGACAGGGCGACAAGAGACCCAGTACTTC	CASSRTGRQETQYF
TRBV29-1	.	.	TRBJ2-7	TGCAGCGTTGAAGCGGGAGCCTACGAGCAGTACTTC	CSVEAGAYEQYF
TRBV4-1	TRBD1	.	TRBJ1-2	TGCGCCAGCAGCCATCCGGGACAGGGGTATGGCTACACCTTC	CASSHPGQGYGYTF
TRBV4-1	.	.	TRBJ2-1	TGCGCCAGCAGCCAAGTCACCAGCGGAAGGGGGTGGGGTAATGAGCAGTTCTTC	CASSQVTSGRGWGNEQFF
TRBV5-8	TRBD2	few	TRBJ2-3	TGTGCCAGCAGCTTCGACGGACTAGCGGGAATCACAGATACGCAGTATTTT	CASSFDGLAGITDTQYF
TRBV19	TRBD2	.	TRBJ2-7	TGTGCCAGTAGTCCACGGGGCGGGAGCAGCTCCTACGAGCAGTACTTC	CASSPRGGSSSYEQYF
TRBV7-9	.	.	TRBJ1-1	TGTGCCAGCAGCTTAACCCGGACTGAAGCTTTCTTT	CASSLTRTEAFF
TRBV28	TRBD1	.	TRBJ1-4	TGTGCCAGCAGCCCGGGGACAGGGGTCCATAATGAAAAACTGTTTTTT	CASSPGTGVHNEKLFF
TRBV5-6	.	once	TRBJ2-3	TGTGCCAGCAGCTTGCCCGGGGTCGGCACAGATACGCAGTATTTT	CASSLPGVGTDTQYF
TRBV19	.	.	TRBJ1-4	TGTGCCAGTAGTACCCACCGGGACTCCGAAAAACTGTTTTTT	CASSTHRDSEKLFF
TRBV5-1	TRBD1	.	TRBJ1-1	TGCGCCAGCAGCTTGTGGGTACAGGGGTCAATGACGAACACTGAAGCTTTCTTT	CASSLWVQGSMTNTEAFF
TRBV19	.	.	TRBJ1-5	TGTGCCAGTAGTATAGTGGTATCCGACTATAGCAATCAGCCCCAGCATTTT	CASSIVVSDYSNQPQHF